This T cell receptor (beta chain) was observed in a study of T cells after yellow fever vaccination. The study's findings and limits: Weaker in magnitude, the secondary response showed a faster peak on day 5 versus 15.

Comment on this clonotype: Its antigen is undetermined.

CDR3 length equals 13 residues. V was pared by 4 bases and J by 6 bases, with 12 bases between. Looked up from germline, CDR1 is MNHEY and CDR2 is SVGEGT. TCRdb reprocessed the 5' RACE reads with MiXCR, giving one entry per CDR3 protein. The sample lists about 150,000 distinct CDR3 sequences, 6.2% occurring once. The chain employs TRBV6-2 or TRBV6-3 and TRBJ1-1, with D hard to call. The sample here was CD4+ T cells sorted from PBMCs, taken on the day of the first yellow fever vaccination. The clonotype comes from a young man who received the YFV17D yellow fever vaccine. The CDR3 DNA reads as TGTGCCAGCAGTTTCCTAGACCGCCCTGAAGCTTTCTTT. It codes for CASSFLDRPEAFF.